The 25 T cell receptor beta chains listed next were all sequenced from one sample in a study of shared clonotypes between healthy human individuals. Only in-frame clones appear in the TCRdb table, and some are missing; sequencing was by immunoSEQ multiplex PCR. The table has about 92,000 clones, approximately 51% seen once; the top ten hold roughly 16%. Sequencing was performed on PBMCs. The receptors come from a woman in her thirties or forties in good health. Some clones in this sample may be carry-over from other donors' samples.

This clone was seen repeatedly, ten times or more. The CDR3 reads CAWSRDSYGYTF. CDR3 in DNA: TGTGCCTGGAGCCGGGACAGCTATGGCTACACCTTC. This rearrangement joins TRBV30 to TRBJ1-2; 7 bases align to TRBD1. CDR3 length: 12 amino acids. Trimming removed 3 bases from V and 4 bases from J; junction bases left unmatched: 2. The V gene's germline CDR1 is GTSNPN and CDR2 SVGIG (reference sequence).

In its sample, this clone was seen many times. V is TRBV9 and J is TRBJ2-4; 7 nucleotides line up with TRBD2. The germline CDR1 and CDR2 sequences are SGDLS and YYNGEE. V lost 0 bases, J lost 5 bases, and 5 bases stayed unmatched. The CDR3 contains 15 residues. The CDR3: CASSVGWLAENIQYF. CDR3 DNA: TGTGCCAGCAGCGTAGGGTGGCTAGCGGAAAACATTCAGTACTTC.

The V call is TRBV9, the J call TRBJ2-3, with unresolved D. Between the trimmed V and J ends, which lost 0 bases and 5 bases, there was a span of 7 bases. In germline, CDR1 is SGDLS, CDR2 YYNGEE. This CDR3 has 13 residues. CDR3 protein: CASSVAGVDTQYF. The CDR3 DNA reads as TGTGCCAGCAGCGTAGCCGGAGTAGATACGCAGTATTTT.

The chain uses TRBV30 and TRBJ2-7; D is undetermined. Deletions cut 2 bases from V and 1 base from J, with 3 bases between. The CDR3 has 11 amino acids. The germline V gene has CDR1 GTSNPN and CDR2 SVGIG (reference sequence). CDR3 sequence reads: CAWSNSYEQYF. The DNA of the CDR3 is TGTGCCTGGAGTAATTCCTACGAGCAGTACTTC.

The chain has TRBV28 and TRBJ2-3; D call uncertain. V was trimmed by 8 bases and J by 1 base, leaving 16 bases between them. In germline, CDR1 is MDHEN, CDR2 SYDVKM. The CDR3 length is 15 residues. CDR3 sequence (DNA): TGTGCCAGCCTCTCGGGTCTTGGGGGCACAGATACGCAGTATTTT. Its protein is CASLSGLGGTDTQYF.

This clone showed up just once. The CDR3 DNA reads as TGCGCCAGCAGCCAACTCCCGGGAGATGAGCAGTTCTTC. Encoded protein: CASSQLPGDEQFF. J is TRBJ2-1 and V is TRBV4-3, with D possibly being TRBD2 (6 bases). The CDR3 covers 13 residues. V was clipped by 2 bases and J by 8 bases, with 10 bases between them. Per germline, CDR1 LGHNA and CDR2 YSLEER.

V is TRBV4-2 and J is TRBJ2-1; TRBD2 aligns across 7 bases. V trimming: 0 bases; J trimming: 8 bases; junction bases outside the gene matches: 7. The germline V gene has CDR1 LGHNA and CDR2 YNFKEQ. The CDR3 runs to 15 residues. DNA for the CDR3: TGTGCCAGCAGCCAAGATACTAGCGTTCCGGATGAGCAGTTCTTC. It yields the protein CASSQDTSVPDEQFF.

This chain's CDR3 is CASSQPLGGGETQYF. The CDR3 DNA sequence: TGTGCCAGCTCACAACCCCTTGGGGGCGGAGAGACCCAGTACTTC. J is TRBJ2-5 and V is TRBV18, with D perhaps matching TRBD1 (6 bases). This CDR3 is 15 amino acids long. Germline V gene data show CDR1 as KGHSH and CDR2 as LQKENI. Trimming stripped 4 bases from V and 4 bases from J, with 16 bases between.

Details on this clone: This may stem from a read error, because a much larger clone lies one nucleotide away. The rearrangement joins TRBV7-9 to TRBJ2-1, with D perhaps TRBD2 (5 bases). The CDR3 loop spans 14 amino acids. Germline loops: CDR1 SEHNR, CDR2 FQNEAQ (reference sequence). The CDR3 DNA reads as TGTGCCGGCAGCTTAGGACTTCCATACAATGAGCAGTTCTTC. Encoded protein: CAGSLGLPYNEQFF.

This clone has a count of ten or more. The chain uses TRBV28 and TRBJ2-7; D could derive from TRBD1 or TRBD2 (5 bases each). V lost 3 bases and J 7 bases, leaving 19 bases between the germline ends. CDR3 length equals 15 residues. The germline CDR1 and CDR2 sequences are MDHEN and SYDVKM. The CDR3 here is CASSFIGRASGEQYF. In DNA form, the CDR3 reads TGTGCCAGCAGTTTTATCGGCAGGGCTTCGGGGGAGCAGTACTTC.

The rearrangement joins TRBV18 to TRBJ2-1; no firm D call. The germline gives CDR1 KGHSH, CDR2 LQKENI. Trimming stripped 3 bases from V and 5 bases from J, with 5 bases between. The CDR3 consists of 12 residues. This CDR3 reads CASSPKDNEQFF. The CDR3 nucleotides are TGTGCCAGCTCACCTAAGGACAATGAGCAGTTCTTC.

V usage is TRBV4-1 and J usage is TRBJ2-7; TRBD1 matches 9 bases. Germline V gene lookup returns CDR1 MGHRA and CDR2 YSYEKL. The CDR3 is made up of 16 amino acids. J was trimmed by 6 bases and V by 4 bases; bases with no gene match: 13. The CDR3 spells CASSPAGGTGKSEQYF. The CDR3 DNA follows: TGCGCCAGCAGCCCTGCTGGGGGGACAGGGAAGTCCGAGCAGTACTTC.

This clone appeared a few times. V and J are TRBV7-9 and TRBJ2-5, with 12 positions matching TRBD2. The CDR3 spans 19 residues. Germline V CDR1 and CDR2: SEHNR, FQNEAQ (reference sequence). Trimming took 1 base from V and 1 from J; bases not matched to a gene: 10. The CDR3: CASSLGGRTSGVVQETQYF. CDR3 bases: TGTGCCAGCAGCTTAGGTGGGCGGACTAGCGGGGTTGTCCAAGAGACCCAGTACTTC.

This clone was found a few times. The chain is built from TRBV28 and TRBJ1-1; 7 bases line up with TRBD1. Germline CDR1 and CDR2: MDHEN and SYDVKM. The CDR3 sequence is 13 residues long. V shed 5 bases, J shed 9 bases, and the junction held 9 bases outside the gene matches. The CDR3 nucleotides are TGTGCCAGCAGTCTAGCGCTACAGGGGAAAGCTTTCTTT. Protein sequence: CASSLALQGKAFF. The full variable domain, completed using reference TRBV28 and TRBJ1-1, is DVKVTQSSRYLVKRTGEKVFLECVQDMDHENMFWYRQDPGLGLRLIYFSYDVKMKEKGDIPEGYSVSREKKERFSLILESASTNQTSMYLCASSLALQGKAFFGQGTRLTVV.

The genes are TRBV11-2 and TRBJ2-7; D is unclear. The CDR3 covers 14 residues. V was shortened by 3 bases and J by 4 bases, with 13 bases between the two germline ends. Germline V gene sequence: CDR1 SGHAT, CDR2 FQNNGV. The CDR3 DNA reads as TGTGCCAGCAGCTTCACGGGCAGGCAATACGAGCAGTACTTC. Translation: CASSFTGRQYEQYF.

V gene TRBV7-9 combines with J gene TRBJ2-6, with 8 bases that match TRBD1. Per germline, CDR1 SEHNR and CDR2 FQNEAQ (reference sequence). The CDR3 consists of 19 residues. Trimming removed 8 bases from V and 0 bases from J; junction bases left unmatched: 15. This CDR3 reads CASLGRTGIPLSGANVLTF. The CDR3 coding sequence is TGTGCCAGCTTGGGGCGGACAGGGATCCCTCTCTCTGGGGCCAACGTCCTGACTTTC.

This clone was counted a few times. The CDR3 DNA sequence: TGCGCCAGCAGCCAAGGAAGCTCCTACAATGAGCAGTTCTTC. It specifies CASSQGSSYNEQFF. This chain links TRBV4-1 with TRBJ2-1; D call uncertain. CDR1 is MGHRA and CDR2 is YSYEKL in the germline V gene. The length of the CDR3 is 14 residues. Trimming shortened V by 1 base and J by 0 bases, and 4 bases separated the two germline ends.

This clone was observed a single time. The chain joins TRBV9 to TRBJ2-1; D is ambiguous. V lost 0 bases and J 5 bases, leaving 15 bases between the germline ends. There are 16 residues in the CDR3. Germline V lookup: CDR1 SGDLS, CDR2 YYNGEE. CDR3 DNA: TGTGCCAGCAGCGTAGGCGCCCGACTCCTAAACAATGAGCAGTTCTTC. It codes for CASSVGARLLNNEQFF.

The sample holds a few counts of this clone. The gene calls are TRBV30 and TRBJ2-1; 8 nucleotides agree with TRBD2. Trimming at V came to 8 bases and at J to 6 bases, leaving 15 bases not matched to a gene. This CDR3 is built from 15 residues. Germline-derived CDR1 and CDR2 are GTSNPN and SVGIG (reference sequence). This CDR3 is CASSYRREVPNEQFF. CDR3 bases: TGTGCCAGCAGTTACAGGCGGGAGGTTCCCAATGAGCAGTTCTTC.

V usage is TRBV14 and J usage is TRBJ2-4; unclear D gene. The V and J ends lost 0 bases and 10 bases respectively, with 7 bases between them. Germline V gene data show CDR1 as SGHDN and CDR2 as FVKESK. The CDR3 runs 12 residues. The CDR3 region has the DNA TGTGCCAGCAGCCAAGATCGGGTTATTCAGTACTTC. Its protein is CASSQDRVIQYF.

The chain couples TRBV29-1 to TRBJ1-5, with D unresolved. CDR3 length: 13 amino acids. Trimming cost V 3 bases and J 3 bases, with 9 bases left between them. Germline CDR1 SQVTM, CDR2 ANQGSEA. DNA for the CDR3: TGCAGCGTTGAGCTGGGAACCAATCAGCCCCAGCATTTT. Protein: CSVELGTNQPQHF.

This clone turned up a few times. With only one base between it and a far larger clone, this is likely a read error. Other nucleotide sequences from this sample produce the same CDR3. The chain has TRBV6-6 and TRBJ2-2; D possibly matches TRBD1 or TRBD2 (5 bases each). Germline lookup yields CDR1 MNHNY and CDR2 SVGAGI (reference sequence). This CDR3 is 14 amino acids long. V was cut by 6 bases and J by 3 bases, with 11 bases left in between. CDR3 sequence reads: CASRSGTDTGELFF. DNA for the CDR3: TGTGCCAGCAGGTCGGGGACGGACACCGGGGAGCTGTTTTTT.

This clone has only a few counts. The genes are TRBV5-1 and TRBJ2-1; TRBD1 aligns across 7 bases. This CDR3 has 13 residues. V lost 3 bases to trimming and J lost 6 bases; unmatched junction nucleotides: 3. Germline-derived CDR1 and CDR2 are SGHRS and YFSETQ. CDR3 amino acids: CASSWDSLNEQFF. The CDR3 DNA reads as TGCGCCAGCAGCTGGGACAGCCTCAATGAGCAGTTCTTC.

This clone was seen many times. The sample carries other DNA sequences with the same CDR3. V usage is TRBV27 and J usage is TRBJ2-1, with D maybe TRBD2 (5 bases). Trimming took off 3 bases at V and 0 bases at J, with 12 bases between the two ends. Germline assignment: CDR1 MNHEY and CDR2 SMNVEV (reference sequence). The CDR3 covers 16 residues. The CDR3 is CASSFRPAGSYNEQFF. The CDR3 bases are TGTGCCAGCAGTTTTCGTCCGGCGGGCTCCTACAATGAGCAGTTCTTC.

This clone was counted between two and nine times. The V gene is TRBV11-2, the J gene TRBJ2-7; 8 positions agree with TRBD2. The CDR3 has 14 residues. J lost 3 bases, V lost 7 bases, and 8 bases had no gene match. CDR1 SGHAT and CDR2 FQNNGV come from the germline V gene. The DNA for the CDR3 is TGTGCCAGCACCGGCGGGGGGCTGCGCTACGAGCAGTACTTC. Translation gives CASTGGGLRYEQYF.